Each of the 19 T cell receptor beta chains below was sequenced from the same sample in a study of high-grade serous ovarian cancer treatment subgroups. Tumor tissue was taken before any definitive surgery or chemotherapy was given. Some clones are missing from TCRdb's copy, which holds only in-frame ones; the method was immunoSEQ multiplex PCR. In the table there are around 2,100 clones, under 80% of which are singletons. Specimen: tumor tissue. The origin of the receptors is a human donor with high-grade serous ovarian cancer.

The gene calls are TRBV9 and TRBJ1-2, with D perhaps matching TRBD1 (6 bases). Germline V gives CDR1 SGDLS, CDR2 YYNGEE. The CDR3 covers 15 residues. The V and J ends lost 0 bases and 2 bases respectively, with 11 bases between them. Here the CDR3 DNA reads TGTGCCAGCAGCGTAGAAATAGGGGGGAACTATGGCTACACCTTC. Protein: CASSVEIGGNYGYTF. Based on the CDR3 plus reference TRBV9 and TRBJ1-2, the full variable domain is DSGVTQTPKHLITATGQRVTLRCSPRSGDLSVYWYQQSLDQGLQFLIQYYNGEERAKGNILERFSAQQFPDLHSELNLSSLELGDSALYFCASSVEIGGNYGYTFGSGTRLTVV.

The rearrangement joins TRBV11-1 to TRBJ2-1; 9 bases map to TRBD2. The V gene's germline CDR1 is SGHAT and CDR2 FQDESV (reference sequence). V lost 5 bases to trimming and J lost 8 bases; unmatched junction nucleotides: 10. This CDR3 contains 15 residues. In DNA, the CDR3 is TGTGCCAGCAGCCATCCCAGCGGGAGGATTGATGAGCAGTTCTTC. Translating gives CASSHPSGRIDEQFF.

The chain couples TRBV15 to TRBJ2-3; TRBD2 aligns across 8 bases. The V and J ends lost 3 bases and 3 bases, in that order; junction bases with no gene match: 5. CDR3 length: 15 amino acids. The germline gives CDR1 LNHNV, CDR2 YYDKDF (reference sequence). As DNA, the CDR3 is TGTGCCACCAGCAGGTCGGGGGGGCATACAGATACGCAGTATTTT. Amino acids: CATSRSGGHTDTQYF. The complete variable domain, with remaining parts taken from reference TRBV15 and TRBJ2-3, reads DAMVIQNPRYQVTQFGKPVTLSCSQTLNHNVMYWYQQKSSQAPKLLFHYYDKDFNNEADTPDNFQSRRPNTSFCFLDIRSPGLGDTAMYLCATSRSGGHTDTQYFGPGTRLTVL.

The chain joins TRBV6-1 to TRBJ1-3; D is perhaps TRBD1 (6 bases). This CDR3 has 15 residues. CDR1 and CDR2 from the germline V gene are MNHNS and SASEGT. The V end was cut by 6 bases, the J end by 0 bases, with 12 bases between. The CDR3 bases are TGTGCCAGCAGCGAGAGGGGGAGCTCTGGAAACACCATATATTTT. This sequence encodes CASSERGSSGNTIYF.

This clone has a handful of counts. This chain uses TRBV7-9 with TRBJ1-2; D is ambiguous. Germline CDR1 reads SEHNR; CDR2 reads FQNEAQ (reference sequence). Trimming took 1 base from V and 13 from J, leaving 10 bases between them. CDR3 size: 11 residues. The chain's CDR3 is CASSLGVLITF. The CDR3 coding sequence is TGTGCCAGCAGCTTAGGCGTCTTGATCACCTTC.

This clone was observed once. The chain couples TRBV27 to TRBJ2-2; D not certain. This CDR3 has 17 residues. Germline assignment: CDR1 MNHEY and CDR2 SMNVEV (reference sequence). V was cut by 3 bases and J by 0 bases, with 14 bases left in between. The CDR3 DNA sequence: TGTGCCAGCAGTTTTTTAATGACATACTCGAACACCGGGGAGCTGTTTTTT. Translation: CASSFLMTYSNTGELFF.

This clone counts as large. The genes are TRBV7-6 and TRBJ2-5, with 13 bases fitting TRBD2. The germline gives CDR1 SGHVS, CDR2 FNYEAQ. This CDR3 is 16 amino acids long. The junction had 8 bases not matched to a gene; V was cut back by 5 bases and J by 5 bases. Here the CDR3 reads CASSPAGLAGLETQYF. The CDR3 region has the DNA TGTGCCAGCAGCCCCGCGGGACTAGCGGGGCTGGAGACCCAGTACTTC. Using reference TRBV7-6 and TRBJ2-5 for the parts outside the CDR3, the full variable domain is GAGVSQSPRYKVTKRGQDVALRCDPISGHVSLYWYRQALGQGPEFLTYFNYEAQQDKSGLPNDRFSAERPEGSISTLTIQRTEQRDSAMYRCASSPAGLAGLETQYFGPGTRLLVL.

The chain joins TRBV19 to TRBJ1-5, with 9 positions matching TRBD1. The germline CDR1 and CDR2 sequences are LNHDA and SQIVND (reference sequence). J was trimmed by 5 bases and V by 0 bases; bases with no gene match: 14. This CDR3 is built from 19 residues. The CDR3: CASSIEGTRGQGGDQPQHF. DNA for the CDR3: TGTGCCAGTAGTATAGAAGGTACCCGGGGACAGGGAGGTGATCAGCCCCAGCATTTT.

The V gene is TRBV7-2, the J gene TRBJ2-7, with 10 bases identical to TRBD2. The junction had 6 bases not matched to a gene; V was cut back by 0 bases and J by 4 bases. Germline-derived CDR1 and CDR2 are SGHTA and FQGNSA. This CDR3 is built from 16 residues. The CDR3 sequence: CASSLAAVAGGYEQYF. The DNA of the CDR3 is TGTGCCAGCAGCTTAGCGGCGGTAGCGGGGGGATACGAGCAGTACTTC.

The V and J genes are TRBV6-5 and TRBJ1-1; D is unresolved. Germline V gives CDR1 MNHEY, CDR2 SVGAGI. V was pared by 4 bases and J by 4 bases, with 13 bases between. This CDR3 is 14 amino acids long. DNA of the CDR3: TGTGCCAGCAGTTGGTTCGCAGTGGGCACTGAAGCTTTCTTT. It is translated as CASSWFAVGTEAFF.

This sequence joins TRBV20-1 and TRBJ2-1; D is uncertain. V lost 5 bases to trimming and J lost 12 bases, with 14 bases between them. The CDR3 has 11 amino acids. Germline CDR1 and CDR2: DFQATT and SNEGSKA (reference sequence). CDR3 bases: TGCAGTGCTCCATTGGCTCCGAGGCAGTTCTTC. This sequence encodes CSAPLAPRQFF.

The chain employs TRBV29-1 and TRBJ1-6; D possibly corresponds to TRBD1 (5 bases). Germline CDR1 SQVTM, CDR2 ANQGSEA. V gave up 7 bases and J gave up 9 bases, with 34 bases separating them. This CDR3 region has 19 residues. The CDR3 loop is CSADSLEGKSLPGASPLHF. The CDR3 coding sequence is TGCAGCGCCGACAGCCTGGAGGGTAAAAGCCTCCCCGGTGCTTCACCCCTCCACTTT.

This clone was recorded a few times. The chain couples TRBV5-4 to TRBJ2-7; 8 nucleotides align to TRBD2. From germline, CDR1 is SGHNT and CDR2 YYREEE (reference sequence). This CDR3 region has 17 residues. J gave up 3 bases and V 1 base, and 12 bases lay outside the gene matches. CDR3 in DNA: TGTGCCAGCAGCTTGATGAGCGGGGGACCCACTGGCTACGAGCAGTACTTC. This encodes CASSLMSGGPTGYEQYF.

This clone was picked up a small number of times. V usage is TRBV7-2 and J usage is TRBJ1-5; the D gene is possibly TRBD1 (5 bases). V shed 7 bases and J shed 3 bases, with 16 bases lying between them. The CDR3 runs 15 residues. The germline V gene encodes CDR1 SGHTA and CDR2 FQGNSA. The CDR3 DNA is TGTGCCAGCAAGGAATGGGACGGACCCAATCAGCCCCAGCATTTT. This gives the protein CASKEWDGPNQPQHF. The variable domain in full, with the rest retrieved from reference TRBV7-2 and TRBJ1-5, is GAGVSQSPSNKVTEKGKDVELRCDPISGHTALYWYRQSLGQGLEFLIYFQGNSAPDKSGLPSDRFSAERTGGSVSTLTIQRTQQEDSAVYLCASKEWDGPNQPQHFGDGTRLSIL.

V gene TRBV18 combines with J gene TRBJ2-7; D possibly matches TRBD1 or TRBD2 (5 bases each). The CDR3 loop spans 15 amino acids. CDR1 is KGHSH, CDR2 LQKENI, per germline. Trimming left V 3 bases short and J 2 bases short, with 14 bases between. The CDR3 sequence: CASSPGTAVPYEQYF. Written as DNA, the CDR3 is TGTGCCAGCTCACCGGGGACGGCAGTCCCCTACGAGCAGTACTTC.

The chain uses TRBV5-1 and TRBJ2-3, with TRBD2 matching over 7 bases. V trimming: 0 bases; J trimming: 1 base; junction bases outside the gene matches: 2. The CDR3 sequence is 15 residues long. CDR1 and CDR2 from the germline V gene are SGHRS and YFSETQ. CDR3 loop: CASSLGRGGTDTQYF. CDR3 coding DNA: TGCGCCAGCAGCTTGGGCCGGGGGGGCACAGATACGCAGTATTTT.

CDR3 sequence: CASRDGFYGYTF. The CDR3 nucleotides read TGTGCCAGCAGGGACGGGTTCTATGGCTACACCTTC. The chain links TRBV27 to TRBJ1-2; unclear D gene. CDR3 length: 12 residues. The V end was cut by 6 bases, the J end by 4 bases, with 9 bases between. Germline-derived CDR1 and CDR2 are MNHEY and SMNVEV (reference sequence).

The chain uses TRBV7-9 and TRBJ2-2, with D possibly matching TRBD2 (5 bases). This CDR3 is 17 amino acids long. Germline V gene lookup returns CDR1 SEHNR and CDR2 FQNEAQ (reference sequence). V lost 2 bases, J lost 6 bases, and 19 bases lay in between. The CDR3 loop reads CASSLYRGWNIAGELFF. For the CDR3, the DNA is TGTGCCAGCAGCTTATATCGAGGGTGGAATATCGCCGGGGAGCTGTTTTTT.

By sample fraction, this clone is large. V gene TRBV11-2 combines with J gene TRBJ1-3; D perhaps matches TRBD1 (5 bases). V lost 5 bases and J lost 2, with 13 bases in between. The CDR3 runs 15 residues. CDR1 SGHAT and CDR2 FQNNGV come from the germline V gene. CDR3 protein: CASSPGGSPGNTIYF. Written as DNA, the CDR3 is TGTGCCAGCAGCCCCGGGGGGTCCCCTGGAAACACCATATATTTT.